This T cell receptor (beta chain) was sequenced in a study of response to subunit inactivated influenza vaccine. Study-wide points: The authors suggested that every seasonal influenza vaccination recruits few new T cells.

V was pared by 2 bases and J by 6 bases, with 2 bases of the junction left unmatched. CDR3 length: 14 amino acids. In germline, CDR1 is KGHDR, CDR2 SFDVKD. On this clonotype: Its antigen is undetermined.

In TCRdb, the RT-PCR reads were re-called with MiXCR into one record per CDR3 protein. The sample gives 600,000 to 850,000 distinct CDR3 sequences, around 15% of which show up once; 6.5% to 8% is in the top ten. This rearrangement joins TRBV24-1 to TRBJ2-1; 8 bases are shared with TRBD2. Sequenced material: PBMCs from blood, taken 14 days before vaccination. This clonotype was sampled from a man aged 45-60 years who received an inactivated influenza vaccine. The CDR3 region is CATSDWTSRNEQFF. The CDR3 DNA reads TGTGCCACCAGTGATTGGACTAGCCGCAATGAGCAGTTCTTC.